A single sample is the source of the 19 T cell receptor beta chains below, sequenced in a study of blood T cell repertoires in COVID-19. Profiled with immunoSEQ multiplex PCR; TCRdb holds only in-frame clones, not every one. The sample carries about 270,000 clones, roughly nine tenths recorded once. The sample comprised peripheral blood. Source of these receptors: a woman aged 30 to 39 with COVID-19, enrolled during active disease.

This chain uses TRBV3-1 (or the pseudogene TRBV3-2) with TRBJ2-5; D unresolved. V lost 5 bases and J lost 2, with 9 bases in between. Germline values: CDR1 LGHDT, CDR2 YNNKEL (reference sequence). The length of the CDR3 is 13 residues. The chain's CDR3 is CASSSTGQETQYF. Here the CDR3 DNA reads TGTGCCAGCAGCTCAACCGGGCAAGAGACCCAGTACTTC.

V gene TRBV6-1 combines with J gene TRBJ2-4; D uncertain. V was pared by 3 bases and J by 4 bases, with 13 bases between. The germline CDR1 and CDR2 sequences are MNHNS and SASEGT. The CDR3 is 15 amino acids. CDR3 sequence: CASSDRPVVKNIQYF. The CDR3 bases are TGTGCCAGCAGTGACAGGCCCGTAGTTAAAAACATTCAGTACTTC.

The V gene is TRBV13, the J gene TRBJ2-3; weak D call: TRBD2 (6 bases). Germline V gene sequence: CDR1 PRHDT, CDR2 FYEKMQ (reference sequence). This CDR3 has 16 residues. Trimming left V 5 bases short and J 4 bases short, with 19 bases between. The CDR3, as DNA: TGTGCCAGCAGCCCCCGCCTAGCGAAGAGGGCAGATACGCAGTATTTT. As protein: CASSPRLAKRADTQYF.

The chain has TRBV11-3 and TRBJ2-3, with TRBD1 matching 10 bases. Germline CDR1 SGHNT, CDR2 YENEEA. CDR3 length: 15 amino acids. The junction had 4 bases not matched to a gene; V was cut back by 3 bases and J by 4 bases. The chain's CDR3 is CASSLGQGKADTQYF. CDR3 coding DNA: TGTGCCAGCAGCTTGGGACAGGGGAAGGCAGATACGCAGTATTTT.

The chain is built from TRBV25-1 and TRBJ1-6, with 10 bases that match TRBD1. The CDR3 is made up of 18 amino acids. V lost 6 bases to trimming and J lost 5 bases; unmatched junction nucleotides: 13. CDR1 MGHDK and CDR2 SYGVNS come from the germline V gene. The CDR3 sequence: CASSNRDRGRRDNSPLHF. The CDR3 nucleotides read TGTGCCAGCAGCAACCGGGACAGGGGTCGGAGAGATAATTCACCCCTCCACTTT.

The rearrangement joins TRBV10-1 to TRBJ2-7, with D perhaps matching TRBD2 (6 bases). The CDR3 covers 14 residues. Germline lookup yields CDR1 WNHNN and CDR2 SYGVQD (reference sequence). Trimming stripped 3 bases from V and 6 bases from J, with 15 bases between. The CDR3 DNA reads TGCGCCAGCAGTGATTCGTTCTTGGGGGGCGAGCAGTACTTC. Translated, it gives CASSDSFLGGEQYF.

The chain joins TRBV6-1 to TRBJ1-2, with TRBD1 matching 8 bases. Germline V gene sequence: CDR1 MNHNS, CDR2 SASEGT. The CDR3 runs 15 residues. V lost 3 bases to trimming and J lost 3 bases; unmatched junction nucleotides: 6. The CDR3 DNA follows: TGTGCCAGCAGTGAGGGTGCAGGGGGCTACTATGGCTACACCTTC. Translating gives CASSEGAGGYYGYTF.

The CDR3 DNA follows: TGTGCCAGCAGCGGACTAGCCCAAGAGCAGTTCTTC. It translates to CASSGLAQEQFF. This chain links TRBV2 with TRBJ2-1, with 8 nucleotides matching TRBD2. Per germline, CDR1 SNHLY and CDR2 FYNNEI. The ends lost 6 bases at V and 10 bases at J; junction bases unmatched: 5. This CDR3 spans 12 amino acids.

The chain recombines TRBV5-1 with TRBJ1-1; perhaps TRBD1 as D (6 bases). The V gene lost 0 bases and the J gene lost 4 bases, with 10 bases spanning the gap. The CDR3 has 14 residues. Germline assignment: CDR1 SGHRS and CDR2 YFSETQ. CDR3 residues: CASSLDRVGTEAFF. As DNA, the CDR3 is TGCGCCAGCAGCTTGGACAGGGTTGGCACTGAAGCTTTCTTT.

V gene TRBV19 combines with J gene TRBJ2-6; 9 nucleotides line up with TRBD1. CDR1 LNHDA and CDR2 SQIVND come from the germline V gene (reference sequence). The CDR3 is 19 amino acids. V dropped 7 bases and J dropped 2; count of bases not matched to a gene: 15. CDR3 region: CASKHAGTGSAPGANVLTF. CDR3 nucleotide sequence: TGTGCCAGTAAACACGCGGGGACAGGGTCAGCCCCTGGGGCCAACGTCCTGACTTTC.

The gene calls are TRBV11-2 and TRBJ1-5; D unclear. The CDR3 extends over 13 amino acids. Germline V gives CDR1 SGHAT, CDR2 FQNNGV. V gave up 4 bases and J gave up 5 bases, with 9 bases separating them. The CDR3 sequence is CASSSRDYQPQHF. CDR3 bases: TGTGCCAGCAGCTCTAGAGATTATCAGCCCCAGCATTTT.

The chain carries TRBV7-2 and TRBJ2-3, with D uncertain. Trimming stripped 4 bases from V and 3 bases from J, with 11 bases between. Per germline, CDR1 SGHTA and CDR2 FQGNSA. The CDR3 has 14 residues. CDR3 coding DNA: TGTGCCAGCAGCTCTGGCCCTTGGACAGATACGCAGTATTTT. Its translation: CASSSGPWTDTQYF.

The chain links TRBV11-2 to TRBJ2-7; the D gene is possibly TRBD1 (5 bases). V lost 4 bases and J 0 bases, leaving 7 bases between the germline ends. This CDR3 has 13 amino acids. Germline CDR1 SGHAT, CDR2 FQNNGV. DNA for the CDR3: TGTGCCAGCAGCTCTAGGGGCTCCTACGAGCAGTACTTC. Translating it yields CASSSRGSYEQYF.

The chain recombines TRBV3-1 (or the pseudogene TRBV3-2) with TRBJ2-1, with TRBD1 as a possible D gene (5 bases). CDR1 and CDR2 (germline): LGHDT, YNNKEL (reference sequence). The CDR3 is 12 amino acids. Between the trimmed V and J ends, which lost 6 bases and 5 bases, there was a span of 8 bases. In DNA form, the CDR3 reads TGTGCCAGCAGGGGGCAGGACAATGAGCAGTTCTTC. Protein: CASRGQDNEQFF.

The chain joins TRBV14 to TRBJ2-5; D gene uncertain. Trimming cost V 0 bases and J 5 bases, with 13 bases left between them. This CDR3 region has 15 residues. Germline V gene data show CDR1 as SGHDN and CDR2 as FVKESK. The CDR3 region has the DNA TGTGCCAGCAGCCAAGAACGAGCGTTATGGGAGACCCAGTACTTC. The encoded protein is CASSQERALWETQYF.

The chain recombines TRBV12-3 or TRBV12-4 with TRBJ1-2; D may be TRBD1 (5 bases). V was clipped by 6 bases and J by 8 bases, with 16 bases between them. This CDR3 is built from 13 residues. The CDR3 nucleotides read TGTGCCAGCAGCCCGACGGGGGTGGAAGGCTACACCTTC. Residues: CASSPTGVEGYTF.

The CDR3 is CAWKLSGLNSPLHF. In DNA form, the CDR3 reads TGTGCCTGGAAACTCTCGGGGTTAAATTCACCCCTCCACTTT. The chain is built from TRBV30 and TRBJ1-6; D is uncertain. Germline lookup yields CDR1 GTSNPN and CDR2 SVGIG (reference sequence). Trimming shortened V by 4 bases and J by 7 bases, and 14 bases separated the two germline ends. This CDR3 region has 14 residues.

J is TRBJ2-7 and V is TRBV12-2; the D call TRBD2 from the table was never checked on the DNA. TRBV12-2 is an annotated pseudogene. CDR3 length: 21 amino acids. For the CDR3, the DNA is TGTGCAAGTCGCCTCGGGACTAGCGGGTGCAAGGTGCGATTGGAGTGGGGCGAGCAGTACTTC. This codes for CASRLGTSGCKVRLEWGEQYF.

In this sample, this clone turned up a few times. This chain's CDR3 is CASSRDRVLEQYF. CDR3 DNA: TGTGCCAGCAGCCGGGACAGGGTTCTCGAGCAGTACTTC. The J gene is TRBJ2-7, the V gene TRBV12-3 or TRBV12-4; the match to TRBD1 covers 9 bases. There are 13 residues in the CDR3. J lost 6 bases, V lost 6 bases, and 6 bases had no gene match.